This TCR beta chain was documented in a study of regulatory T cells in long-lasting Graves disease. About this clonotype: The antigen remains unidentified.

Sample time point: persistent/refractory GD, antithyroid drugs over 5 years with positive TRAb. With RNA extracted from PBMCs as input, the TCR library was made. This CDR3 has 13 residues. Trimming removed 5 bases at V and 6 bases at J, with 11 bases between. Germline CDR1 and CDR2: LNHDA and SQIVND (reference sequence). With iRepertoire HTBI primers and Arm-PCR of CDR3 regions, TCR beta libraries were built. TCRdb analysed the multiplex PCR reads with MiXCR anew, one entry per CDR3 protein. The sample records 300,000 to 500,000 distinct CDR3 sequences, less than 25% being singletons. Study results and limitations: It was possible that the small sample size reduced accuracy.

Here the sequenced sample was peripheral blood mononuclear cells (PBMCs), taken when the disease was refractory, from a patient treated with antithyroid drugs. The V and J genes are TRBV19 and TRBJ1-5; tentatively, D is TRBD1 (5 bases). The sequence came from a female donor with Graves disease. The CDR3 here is CASSVRRGQPQHF. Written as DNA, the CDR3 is TGTGCCAGTAGTGTAAGGAGGGGTCAGCCCCAGCATTTT.